This T cell receptor beta chain was obtained from a study of CXCR3-negative and CXCR3-positive naive CD8 T cells. Broader study findings: Diversity in memory CD8+ cells fell much lower than the comparably high levels seen in both naive subsets. Comparison of naive cells showed more hydrophobic TRB CDR3s in CXCR3-positive than in CXCR3-negative naive cells. Cryopreservation partially decreased CXCR3 expression, and most assays used fresh PBMCs.

Comments on this clonotype: The antigen is not known.

CD45RO-CCR7+CD27+CD95- was the phenotype of naive CD8+ T cells. The libraries of TRB cDNA were prepared using 5' RACE with UMI labels. TCRdb re-called the 5' RACE reads; every CDR3 protein appears as one record, without DNA. The record lists approximately 100,000 distinct CDR3 sequences, of which the ten most abundant hold approximately 1.5%. Germline lookup yields CDR1 SGHTA and CDR2 FQGNSA. CDR3 length: 16 residues. Sequenced: naive CXCR3- CD8+ T cells from blood. Subset noted: CD45RO-CCR7+CD27+CD95- naive CD8+ T cells lacking CXCR3 (TNR3-). The rearrangement links TRBV7-2 to TRBJ2-3; TCRdb's D call, TRBD2, is unchecked because there is no DNA. This TCR was sampled from a human donor in good health. Some clones in this sample may be carry-over from other donors' samples. CDR3: CASSLLLASVTDTQYF.